These 20 T cell receptor beta chains came from one sample sequenced in a study of cytotoxic CD8 clonotypes in ibrutinib-treated CLL. Sequencing used immunoSEQ multiplex PCR; TCRdb keeps in-frame clones, though not all of them. The repertoire holds about 49,000 clones, around 73% seen once, with around 13% in the top ten. Sequences were derived from PBMCs, sampled after 12 months of ibrutinib treatment. The receptor source for this set is a human donor with chronic lymphocytic leukemia.

This clone was picked up a small number of times. The V gene is TRBV10-3, the J gene TRBJ2-2; D gene uncertain. The germline V gene has CDR1 ENHRY and CDR2 SYGVKD. V lost 2 bases, J lost 6 bases, and 7 bases lay in between. The CDR3 loop spans 13 amino acids. In nucleotides, the CDR3 is TGTGCCATCAGTGAGCAGGTAGCCGGGGAGCTGTTTTTT. Translated: CAISEQVAGELFF.

The chain is built from TRBV29-1 and TRBJ2-1, with 8 nucleotides matching TRBD1. Germline values: CDR1 SQVTM, CDR2 ANQGSEA. V dropped 6 bases and J dropped 7; count of bases not matched to a gene: 11. The CDR3 runs 14 residues. The CDR3 loop is CSVARGPLFNEQFF. For the CDR3, the DNA is TGCAGCGTGGCCAGGGGGCCACTATTTAATGAGCAGTTCTTC.

The rearrangement uses TRBV5-1 and TRBJ2-7; 7 nucleotides align to TRBD1. V shed 4 bases, J shed 4 bases, and the junction held 5 bases outside the gene matches. The CDR3 length is 13 residues. CDR1 SGHRS and CDR2 YFSETQ come from the germline V gene. CDR3 residues: CASSIRDRYEQYF. CDR3 DNA sequence: TGCGCCAGCAGCATTCGGGACAGATACGAGCAGTACTTC. Variable domain in full (rest from reference TRBV5-1 and TRBJ2-7): KAGVTQTPRYLIKTRGQQVTLSCSPISGHRSVSWYQQTPGQGLQFLFEYFSETQRNKGNFPGRFSGRQFSNSRSEMNVSTLELGDSALYLCASSIRDRYEQYFGPGTRLTVT.

This clone was seen more than once but under ten times. The chain's CDR3 is CAGRGQMNTEAFF. The CDR3 DNA sequence: TGTGCCGGGAGGGGACAGATGAACACTGAAGCTTTCTTT. The chain carries TRBV7-9 and TRBJ1-1, with 7 bases matching TRBD1. Germline V gene lookup returns CDR1 SEHNR and CDR2 FQNEAQ (reference sequence). V trimming: 11 bases; J trimming: 0 bases; junction bases outside the gene matches: 6. The length of the CDR3 is 13 residues. Based on the CDR3 plus reference TRBV7-9 and TRBJ1-1, the full variable domain is DTGVSQNPRHKITKRGQNVTFRCDPISEHNRLYWYRQTLGQGPEFLTYFQNEAQLEKSRLLSDRFSAERPKGSFSTLEIQRTEQGDSAMYLCAGRGQMNTEAFFGQGTRLTVV.

V usage is TRBV19 and J usage is TRBJ2-1; 7 positions match TRBD2. Germline V gives CDR1 LNHDA, CDR2 SQIVND (reference sequence). This CDR3 contains 16 residues. V shed 3 bases and J 4 bases; nucleotides not matched to a gene: 9. CDR3 amino acids: CASSISRLAPYNEQFF. CDR3 bases: TGTGCCAGTAGTATCTCTCGACTAGCACCGTACAATGAGCAGTTCTTC.

The chain carries TRBV28 and TRBJ2-5; D might be TRBD2 (5 bases). The CDR3 has 16 residues. In germline, CDR1 is MDHEN, CDR2 SYDVKM. V was cut by 5 bases and J by 0 bases, with 16 bases left in between. Written as DNA, the CDR3 is TGTGCCAGCAGTAGCCCGGGGTCAAAGTACCAAGAGACCCAGTACTTC. Its translation: CASSSPGSKYQETQYF.

The chain uses TRBV4-2 and TRBJ2-7; unclear D gene. V was trimmed by 1 base and J by 5 bases, leaving 21 bases between them. Germline V lookup: CDR1 LGHNA, CDR2 YNFKEQ. The CDR3 totals 17 residues. The DNA of the CDR3 is TGTGCCAGCAGCCAAGCTTCACCCCGCGGAAGGAGCCACGAGCAGTACTTC. As protein: CASSQASPRGRSHEQYF.

The DNA for the CDR3 is TGTGCCAGCAGCCGATTCAGGGGGGACAATCAGCCCCAGCATTTT. This sequence encodes CASSRFRGDNQPQHF. The V and J genes are TRBV7-2 and TRBJ1-5, with 7 bases that match TRBD1. The V gene end was trimmed by 5 bases and the J gene end by 3 bases; junction bases not matched to a gene: 7. Per the germline V gene, CDR1 is SGHTA and CDR2 is FQGNSA. CDR3 length: 15 amino acids.

V usage is TRBV7-9 and J usage is TRBJ2-1, with D uncertain. Per germline, CDR1 SEHNR and CDR2 FQNEAQ (reference sequence). The V end lost 8 bases, the J end lost 0 bases, and 8 bases lay between the germline ends. This CDR3 contains 13 residues. CDR3 in amino acids: CASDRSSYNEQFF. CDR3 DNA: TGTGCCAGCGACCGGAGCTCCTACAATGAGCAGTTCTTC.

This clone has a handful of counts. The J gene is TRBJ1-5, the V gene TRBV14; maybe TRBD1 (6 bases). The germline gives CDR1 SGHDN, CDR2 FVKESK. V was clipped by 1 base and J by 2 bases, with 15 bases between them. There are 17 residues in the CDR3. DNA for the CDR3: TGTGCCAGCAGCCAAGGCAGGGACACCTTATGCAATCAGCCCCAGCATTTT. This codes for CASSQGRDTLCNQPQHF.

V and J are TRBV5-6 and TRBJ2-1, with TRBD2 matching 7 bases. CDR1 is SGHDT and CDR2 is YYEEEE in the germline V gene. CDR3 size: 18 residues. J lost 1 base, V lost 1 base, and 11 bases had no gene match. The CDR3 sequence: CASSLYFRASGSYNEQFF. The DNA for the CDR3 is TGTGCCAGCAGCTTGTACTTTCGGGCTAGCGGTTCCTACAATGAGCAGTTCTTC.

The rearrangement uses TRBV7-6 and TRBJ1-1; the D is unclear. The V gene lost 2 bases and the J gene lost 5 bases, with 12 bases spanning the gap. Germline V gene lookup returns CDR1 SGHVS and CDR2 FNYEAQ. The CDR3 runs to 14 residues. CDR3 coding DNA: TGTGCCAGCAGCTTATCGGCAGGTCAGACTGAAGCTTTCTTT. It specifies CASSLSAGQTEAFF.

This clone was recorded a few times. The V gene is TRBV4-1, the J gene TRBJ2-5; tentatively, D is TRBD1 (6 bases). The germline V gene has CDR1 MGHRA and CDR2 YSYEKL. Trimming removed 1 base from V and 7 bases from J, with 16 bases in between. This CDR3 contains 15 residues. The CDR3 nucleotides are TGCGCCAGCAGCCAAGTTCCCACAGGGAAGGGGACCCAGTACTTC. This encodes CASSQVPTGKGTQYF.

The chain employs TRBV5-6 and TRBJ2-5, with TRBD2 as a possible D gene (5 bases). Trimming removed 2 bases at V and 7 bases at J, with 6 bases between. The CDR3 length is 11 residues. CDR1 and CDR2 (germline): SGHDT, YYEEEE. CDR3 amino acids: CASSFSGTQYF. CDR3 DNA sequence: TGTGCCAGCAGCTTCAGCGGGACCCAGTACTTC.

The V call is TRBV19, the J call TRBJ1-1; possibly TRBD1 for D (6 bases). The V gene lost 3 bases and the J gene lost 5 bases, with 22 bases spanning the gap. Germline V lookup: CDR1 LNHDA, CDR2 SQIVND (reference sequence). This CDR3 is built from 17 residues. The CDR3 DNA reads as TGTGCCAGTAGTATTGGCGGGACACCTCCCCCGGGGACTGAAGCTTTCTTT. Translated: CASSIGGTPPPGTEAFF.

This clone has a handful of counts. The chain recombines TRBV4-1 with TRBJ2-1; tentative D call: TRBD1 (6 bases). This CDR3 is 16 amino acids long. Germline assignment: CDR1 MGHRA and CDR2 YSYEKL. Trimming removed 3 bases from V and 3 bases from J, with 15 bases in between. In nucleotides, the CDR3 is TGCGCCAGCAGCCATCAGGGGACGAACCTCTACAATGAGCAGTTCTTC. It encodes CASSHQGTNLYNEQFF.

This clone was counted a few times. The chain couples TRBV4-1 to TRBJ1-2; D is possibly TRBD1 (5 bases). CDR1 is MGHRA, CDR2 YSYEKL, per germline. The V end lost 1 base, the J end lost 4 bases, and 13 bases lay between the germline ends. The length of the CDR3 is 15 residues. The CDR3 region is CASSQAQGGSYGYTF. CDR3 sequence (DNA): TGCGCCAGCAGCCAAGCGCAGGGTGGCTCCTATGGCTACACCTTC.

The rearrangement joins TRBV2 to TRBJ2-3, with D tentatively TRBD2 (6 bases). CDR3 length equals 11 residues. Trimming removed 9 bases at V and 9 bases at J, with 13 bases between. Per the germline V gene, CDR1 is SNHLY and CDR2 is FYNNEI. The CDR3 is CASQREWTQYF. CDR3 bases: TGTGCCAGTCAACGGGAGTGGACGCAGTATTTT.

The chain uses TRBV10-3 and TRBJ2-3, with a weak D call TRBD2 (7 bases). CDR1 is ENHRY, CDR2 SYGVKD, per germline. The CDR3 has 14 amino acids. Trimming removed 7 bases from V and 5 bases from J, with 16 bases in between. Here the CDR3 reads CAITRSGGEDTQYF. The CDR3 DNA sequence: TGTGCCATCACCCGATCGGGGGGCGAAGATACGCAGTATTTT.

The gene calls are TRBV11-2 and TRBJ2-5; D may be TRBD1 or TRBD2 (5 bases each). CDR1 and CDR2 from the germline V gene are SGHAT and FQNNGV. The CDR3 runs 15 residues. Between the trimmed V and J ends, which lost 1 base and 1 base, there was a span of 10 bases. CDR3 loop: CASSLGGFAQETQYF. The CDR3 nucleotides are TGTGCCAGCAGCTTAGGGGGGTTCGCCCAAGAGACCCAGTACTTC.